Presented here are 2 T cell receptor beta chains from one specimen sequenced in a study of blood T cells in healthy people across ages. A J-beta primer mix and a sample-barcoded 5' primer were used in a second PCR of about 6 to 12 cycles. TCRdb used MiXCR to reprocess the 5' RACE reads, holding one entry per CDR3 protein. The data contain over a million distinct CDR3 sequences, 42% of them singletons. The sequenced material came from blood. These TCRs come from a woman aged 18-35 years in good health.

This rearrangement joins TRBV14 to TRBJ1-6, with TRBD1 matching over 10 bases. The CDR3 runs 18 residues. The V gene's germline CDR1 is SGHDN and CDR2 FVKESK. V dropped 2 bases and J dropped 0; count of bases not matched to a gene: 4. The CDR3 sequence: CASSQKRQGASYNSPLHF. CDR3 nucleotides: TGTGCCAGCAGCCAAAAAAGACAGGGGGCCTCCTATAATTCACCCCTCCACTTT.

The rearrangement joins TRBV3-1 to TRBJ1-4; the match to TRBD1 covers 7 bases. With 0 bases clipped from V and 7 bases from J, the junction kept 5 bases outside the gene matches. CDR1 LGHDT and CDR2 YNNKEL come from the germline V gene (reference sequence). The length of the CDR3 is 15 residues. CDR3 region: CASSQDFGDSEKLFF. The CDR3 bases are TGTGCCAGCAGCCAAGATTTCGGGGACAGTGAAAAACTGTTTTTT.